This T cell receptor (beta chain) was recovered during a study of PD-1 blockade in classical Hodgkin lymphoma. As for the study in general: Treatment was intravenous nivolumab, 3 mg/kg every 2 weeks, until progression.

Sequenced by immunoSEQ multiplex PCR; TCRdb stores in-frame clones only, minus some. The sample carries 22,000 or so clones, 77% recorded once. Germline loops: CDR1 SGHRS, CDR2 YFSETQ. This CDR3 has 17 residues. Trimming cost V 0 bases and J 0 bases; bases outside gene matches: 6. General study findings and limits: Causes of the repertoire differences remain undefined, possibly disease activity or prior therapy. The CD4+ diversity rise by C4D1 was clearest in complete responders.

About this clone itself: Its specificity is not known.

Relapse after autologous stem cell transplantation occurred in every patient, and brentuximab vedotin exposure varied. Reported best responses ranged across complete response, partial response or progressive disease. This sequence was found in a human donor with classical Hodgkin lymphoma. The rearrangement uses TRBV5-1 and TRBJ1-3; 7 positions match TRBD1. Sequenced here: peripheral blood mononuclear cells (PBMCs), sampled before the second cycle of nivolumab. The CDR3 loop reads CASSLVGAGGSGNTIYF. DNA for the CDR3: TGCGCCAGCAGCTTGGTCGGTGCAGGGGGCTCTGGAAACACCATATATTTT.